The 2 T cell receptor beta chains in this list originate from one sample, sequenced in a study of blood T cell repertoires in COVID-19. The repertoire was sequenced with immunoSEQ multiplex PCR; TCRdb's copy has only in-frame clones and lacks some. The sample contains 90,000 to 120,000 clones, around 87% of which appear only once. Sequencing was done on a sample of peripheral blood. These receptors came from a man aged 45-65 years with acute or convalescent COVID-19.

The chain employs TRBV6-5 and TRBJ1-2, with D uncertain. V gave up 6 bases and J gave up 4 bases, with 9 bases separating them. The CDR3 spans 12 residues. CDR1 MNHEY and CDR2 SVGAGI come from the germline V gene. In DNA, the CDR3 is TGTGCCAGCAGGGAGGGAAGCTATGGCTACACCTTC. It yields the protein CASREGSYGYTF.

The CDR3 DNA is TGCGCCAGCAGCTGGGACAGGGGTACCTACGAGCAGTACTTC. Protein: CASSWDRGTYEQYF. The rearrangement links TRBV5-1 to TRBJ2-7; 10 nucleotides align to TRBD1. The junction had 2 bases not matched to a gene; V was cut back by 3 bases and J by 2 bases. Germline V lookup: CDR1 SGHRS, CDR2 YFSETQ. CDR3 length equals 14 residues.